The source of this T cell receptor beta chain is a study of blood T cell repertoires in COVID-19. This CDR3 comprises 16 residues. Profiling relied on immunoSEQ multiplex PCR, and the TCRdb table lists in-frame clones only, not all of them. The sample yields more than 65,000 clones, more than 70% seen once. The chain recombines TRBV21-1 with TRBJ1-2; TRBD1 is the table's D call, not checked against the DNA. TRBV21-1 is a pseudogene. Sequenced sample: peripheral blood. This clonotype was obtained from a man aged 80 or over with acute or convalescent COVID-19. CDR3 residues: CASSRLGDTGGYGYTF. DNA of the CDR3: TGTGCCAGCAGCAGGTTAGGGGATACAGGGGGGTATGGCTACACCTTC.